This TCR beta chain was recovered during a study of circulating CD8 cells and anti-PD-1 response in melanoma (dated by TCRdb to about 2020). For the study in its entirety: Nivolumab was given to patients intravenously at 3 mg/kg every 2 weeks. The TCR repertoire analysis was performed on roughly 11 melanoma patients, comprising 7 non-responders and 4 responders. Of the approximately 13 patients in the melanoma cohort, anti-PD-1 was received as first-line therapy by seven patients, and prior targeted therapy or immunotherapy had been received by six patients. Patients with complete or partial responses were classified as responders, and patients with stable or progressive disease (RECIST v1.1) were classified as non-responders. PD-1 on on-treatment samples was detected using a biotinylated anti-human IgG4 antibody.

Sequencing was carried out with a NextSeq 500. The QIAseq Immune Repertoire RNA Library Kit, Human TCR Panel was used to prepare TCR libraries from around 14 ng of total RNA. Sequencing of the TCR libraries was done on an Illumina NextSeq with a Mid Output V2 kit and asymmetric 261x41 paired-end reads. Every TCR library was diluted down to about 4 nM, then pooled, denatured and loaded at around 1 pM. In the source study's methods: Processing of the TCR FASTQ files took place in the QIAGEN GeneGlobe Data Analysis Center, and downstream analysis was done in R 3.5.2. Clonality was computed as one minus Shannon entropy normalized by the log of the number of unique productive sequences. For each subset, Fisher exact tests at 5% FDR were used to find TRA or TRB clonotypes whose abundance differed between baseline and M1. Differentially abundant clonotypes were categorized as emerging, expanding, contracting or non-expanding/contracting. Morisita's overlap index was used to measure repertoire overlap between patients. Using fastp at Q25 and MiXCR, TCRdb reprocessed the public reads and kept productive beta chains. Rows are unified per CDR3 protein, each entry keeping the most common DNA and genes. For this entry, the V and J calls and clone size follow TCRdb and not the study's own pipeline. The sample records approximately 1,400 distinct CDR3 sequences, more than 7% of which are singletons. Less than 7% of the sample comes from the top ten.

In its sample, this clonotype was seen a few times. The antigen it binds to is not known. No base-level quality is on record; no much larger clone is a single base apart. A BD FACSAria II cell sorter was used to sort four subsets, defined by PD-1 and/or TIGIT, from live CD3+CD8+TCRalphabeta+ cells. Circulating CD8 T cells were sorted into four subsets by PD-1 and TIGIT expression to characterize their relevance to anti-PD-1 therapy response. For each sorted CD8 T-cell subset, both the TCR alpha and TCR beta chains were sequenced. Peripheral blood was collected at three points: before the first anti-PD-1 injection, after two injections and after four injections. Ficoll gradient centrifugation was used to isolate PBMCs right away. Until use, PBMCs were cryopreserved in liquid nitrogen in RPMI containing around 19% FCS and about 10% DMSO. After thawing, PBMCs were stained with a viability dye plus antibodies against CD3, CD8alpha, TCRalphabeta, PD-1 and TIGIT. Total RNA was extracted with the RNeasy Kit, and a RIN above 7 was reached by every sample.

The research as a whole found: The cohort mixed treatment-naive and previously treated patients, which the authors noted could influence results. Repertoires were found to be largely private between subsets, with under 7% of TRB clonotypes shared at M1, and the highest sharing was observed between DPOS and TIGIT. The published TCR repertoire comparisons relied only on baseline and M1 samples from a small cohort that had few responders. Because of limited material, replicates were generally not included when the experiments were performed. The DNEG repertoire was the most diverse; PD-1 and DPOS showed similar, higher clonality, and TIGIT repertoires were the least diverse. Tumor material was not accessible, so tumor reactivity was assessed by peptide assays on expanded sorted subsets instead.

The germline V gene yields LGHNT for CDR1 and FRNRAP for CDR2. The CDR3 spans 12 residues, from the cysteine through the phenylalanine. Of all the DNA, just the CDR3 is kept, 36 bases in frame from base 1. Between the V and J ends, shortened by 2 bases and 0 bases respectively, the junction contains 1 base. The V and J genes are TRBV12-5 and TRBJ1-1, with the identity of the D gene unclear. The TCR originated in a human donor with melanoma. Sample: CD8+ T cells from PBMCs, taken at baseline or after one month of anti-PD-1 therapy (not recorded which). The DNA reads TGTGCTAGTGGTTTGTTGAACACTGAAGCTTTCTTT. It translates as CASGLLNTEAFF.